Following are 3 T cell receptor beta chains from one sample sequenced in a study of identical twins. TCRdb reprocessed the 5' RACE reads with MiXCR, giving one entry per CDR3 protein. The top ten clones hold around 1% of a sample with about 520,000 distinct CDR3 sequences, less than 25% of them seen once. A further study also used this sample, focusing on T cells expressing NK-cell markers.

Sequencing input: CD4+ T cells sorted from blood. Every receptor here comes from a woman aged 18-29 years in good health.

This sequence joins TRBV5-1 and TRBJ1-1, with D unresolved. This CDR3 is 16 amino acids long. With 2 bases removed from V and 4 bases from J, the gap between germline ends came to 18 bases. CDR1 and CDR2 (germline): SGHRS, YFSETQ. This CDR3 reads CASSLFLGQTGTEAFF. The DNA for the CDR3 is TGCGCCAGCAGCTTATTCCTAGGTCAAACTGGCACTGAAGCTTTCTTT.

The V and J genes are TRBV10-2 and TRBJ2-5; no clear D. The CDR3 loop spans 15 amino acids. V lost 3 bases, J lost 7 bases, and 18 bases lay in between. CDR1 is WSHSY, CDR2 SAAADI, per germline. CDR3 in DNA: TGCGCCAGCAGTGACCGCCCTGGTCCGTCGGCGACCCAGTACTTC. Its translation: CASSDRPGPSATQYF.

The chain has TRBV12-5 and TRBJ2-3, with D tentatively TRBD2 (5 bases). V lost 7 bases and J lost 0, with 14 bases in between. Germline CDR1 reads LGHNT; CDR2 reads FRNRAP. The CDR3 contains 15 residues. CDR3 coding DNA: TGTGCTAGTGCTCGGACTTACTCTAGCACAGATACGCAGTATTTT. Amino acid sequence: CASARTYSSTDTQYF.